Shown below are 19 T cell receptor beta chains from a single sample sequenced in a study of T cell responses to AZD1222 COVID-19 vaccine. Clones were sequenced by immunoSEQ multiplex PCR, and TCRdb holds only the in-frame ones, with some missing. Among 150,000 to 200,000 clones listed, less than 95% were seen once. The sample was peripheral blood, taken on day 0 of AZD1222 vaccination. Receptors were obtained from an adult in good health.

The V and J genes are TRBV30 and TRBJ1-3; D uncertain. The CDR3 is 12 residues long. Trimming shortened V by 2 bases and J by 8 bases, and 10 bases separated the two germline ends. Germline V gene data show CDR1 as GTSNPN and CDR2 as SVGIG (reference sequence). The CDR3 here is CAWSPTPDTIYF. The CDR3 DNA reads TGTGCCTGGAGTCCCACTCCGGACACCATATATTTT.

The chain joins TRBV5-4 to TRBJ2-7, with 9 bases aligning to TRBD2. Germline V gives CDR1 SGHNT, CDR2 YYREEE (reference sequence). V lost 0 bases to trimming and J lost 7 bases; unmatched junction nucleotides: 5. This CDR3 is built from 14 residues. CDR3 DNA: TGTGCCAGCAGCTTGGGCGGGAGGGAGCAAGAGCAGTACTTC. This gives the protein CASSLGGREQEQYF.

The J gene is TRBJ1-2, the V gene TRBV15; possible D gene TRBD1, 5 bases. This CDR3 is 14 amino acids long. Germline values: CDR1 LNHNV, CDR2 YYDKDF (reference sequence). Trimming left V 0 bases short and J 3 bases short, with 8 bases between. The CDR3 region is CATSRDRGHYGYTF. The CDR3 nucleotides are TGTGCCACCAGCAGAGATAGGGGTCACTATGGCTACACCTTC.

CDR3 DNA: TGTGCCAGCAGCCCAAGACAGGGTGTCGGTTCTGAAGCTTTCTTT. This sequence encodes CASSPRQGVGSEAFF. V usage is TRBV5-4 and J usage is TRBJ1-1; 7 positions match TRBD1. V lost 4 bases to trimming and J lost 6 bases; unmatched junction nucleotides: 12. The germline CDR1 and CDR2 sequences are SGHNT and YYREEE (reference sequence). This CDR3 is 15 amino acids long.

This CDR3 is CASSLGRSSSPLHF. The CDR3 region has the DNA TGTGCCAGCAGCTTAGGGCGCTCATCTTCACCCCTCCACTTT. This rearrangement joins TRBV11-2 to TRBJ1-6; D remains unclear. Germline V lookup: CDR1 SGHAT, CDR2 FQNNGV. This CDR3 comprises 14 residues. The V gene lost 1 base and the J gene lost 9 bases, with 10 bases spanning the gap.

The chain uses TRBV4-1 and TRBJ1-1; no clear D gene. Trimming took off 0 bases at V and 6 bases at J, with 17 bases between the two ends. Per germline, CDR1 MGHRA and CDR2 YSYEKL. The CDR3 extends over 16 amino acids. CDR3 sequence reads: CASSQDPRLRSAEAFF. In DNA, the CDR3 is TGCGCCAGCAGCCAAGATCCCCGACTGAGGAGCGCTGAAGCTTTCTTT.

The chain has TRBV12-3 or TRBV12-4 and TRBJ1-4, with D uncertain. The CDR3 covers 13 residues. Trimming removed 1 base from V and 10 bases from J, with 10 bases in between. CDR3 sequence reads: CASSLVVAGKLFF. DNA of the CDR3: TGTGCCAGCAGTTTAGTAGTAGCTGGAAAACTGTTTTTT.

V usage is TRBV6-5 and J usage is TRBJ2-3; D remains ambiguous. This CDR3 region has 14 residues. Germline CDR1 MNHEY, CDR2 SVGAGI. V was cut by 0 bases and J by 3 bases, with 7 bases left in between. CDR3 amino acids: CASSYSSWTDTQYF. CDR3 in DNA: TGTGCCAGCAGTTACTCGAGCTGGACAGATACGCAGTATTTT.

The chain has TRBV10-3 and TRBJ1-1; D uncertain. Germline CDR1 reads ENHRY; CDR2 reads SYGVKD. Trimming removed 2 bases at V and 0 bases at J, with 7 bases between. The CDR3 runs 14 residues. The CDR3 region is CAISERTLNTEAFF. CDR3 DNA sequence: TGTGCCATCAGTGAGAGGACCTTGAACACTGAAGCTTTCTTT.

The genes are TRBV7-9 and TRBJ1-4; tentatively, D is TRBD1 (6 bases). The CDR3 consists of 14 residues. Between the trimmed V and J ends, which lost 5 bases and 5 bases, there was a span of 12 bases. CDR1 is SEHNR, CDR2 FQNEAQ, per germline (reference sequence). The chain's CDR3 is CASSRSQGNEKLFF. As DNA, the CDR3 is TGTGCCAGCAGCCGATCACAGGGAAATGAAAAACTGTTTTTT.

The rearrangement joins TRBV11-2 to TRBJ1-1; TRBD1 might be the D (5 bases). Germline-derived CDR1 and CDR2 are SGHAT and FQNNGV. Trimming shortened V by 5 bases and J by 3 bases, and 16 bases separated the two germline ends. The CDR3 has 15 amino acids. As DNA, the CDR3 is TGTGCCAGCAGCCCTGGGGAGGGGCTTTACACTGAAGCTTTCTTT. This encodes CASSPGEGLYTEAFF.

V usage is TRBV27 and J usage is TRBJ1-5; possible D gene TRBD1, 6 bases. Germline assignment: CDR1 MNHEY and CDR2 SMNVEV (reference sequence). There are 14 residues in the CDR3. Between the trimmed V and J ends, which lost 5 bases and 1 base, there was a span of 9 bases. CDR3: CASSRQESNQPQHF. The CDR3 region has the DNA TGTGCCAGCAGTAGACAGGAAAGCAATCAGCCCCAGCATTTT.

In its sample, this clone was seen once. CDR3 region: CASSQVAGDRKLFF. The CDR3 DNA reads as TGTGCCAGCAGCCAAGTGGCAGGGGACCGAAAACTGTTTTTT. This sequence joins TRBV14 and TRBJ1-4; possible D gene TRBD1, 6 bases. V lost 1 base to trimming and J lost 10 bases, with 13 bases between them. The CDR3 covers 14 residues. CDR1 is SGHDN, CDR2 FVKESK, per germline. Using reference TRBV14 and TRBJ1-4 for the parts outside the CDR3, the full variable domain is EAGVTQFPSHSVIEKGQTVTLRCDPISGHDNLYWYRRVMGKEIKFLLHFVKESKQDESGMPNNRFLAERTGGTYSTLKVQPAELEDSGVYFCASSQVAGDRKLFFGSGTQLSVL.

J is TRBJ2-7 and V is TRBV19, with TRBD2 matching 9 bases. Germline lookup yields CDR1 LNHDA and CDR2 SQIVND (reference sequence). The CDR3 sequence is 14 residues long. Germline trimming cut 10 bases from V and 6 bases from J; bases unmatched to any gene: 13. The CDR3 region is CATQWSSGAGEQYF. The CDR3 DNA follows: TGTGCCACCCAGTGGTCTAGCGGGGCCGGCGAGCAGTACTTC.

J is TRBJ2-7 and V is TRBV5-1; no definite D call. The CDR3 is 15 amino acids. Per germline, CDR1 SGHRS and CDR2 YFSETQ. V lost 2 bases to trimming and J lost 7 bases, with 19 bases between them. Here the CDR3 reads CASSFRAAVLREQYF. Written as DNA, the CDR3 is TGCGCCAGCAGCTTTCGGGCGGCTGTCTTAAGGGAGCAGTACTTC.

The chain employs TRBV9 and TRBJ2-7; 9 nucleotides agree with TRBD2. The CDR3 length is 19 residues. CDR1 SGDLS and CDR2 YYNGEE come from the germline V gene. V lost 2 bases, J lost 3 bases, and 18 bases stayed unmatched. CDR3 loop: CASSVAPGGETSGYYEQYF. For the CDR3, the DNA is TGTGCCAGCAGCGTGGCCCCGGGGGGGGAGACTAGCGGATACTACGAGCAGTACTTC.

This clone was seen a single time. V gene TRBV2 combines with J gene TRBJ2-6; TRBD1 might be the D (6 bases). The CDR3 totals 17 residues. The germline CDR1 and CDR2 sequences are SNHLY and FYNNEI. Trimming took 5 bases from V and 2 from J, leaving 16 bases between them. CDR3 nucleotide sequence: TGTGCCAGCAGTAAGAGGGGACACATCGCTGGGGCCAACGTCCTGACTTTC. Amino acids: CASSKRGHIAGANVLTF.

The CDR3 is CATLPDRGRIQPQHF. CDR3 DNA sequence: TGTGCCACCCTACCCGACAGGGGAAGGATTCAGCCCCAGCATTTT. The J gene is TRBJ1-5, the V gene TRBV28; 8 bases agree with TRBD1. After removal of 10 bases from V and 6 bases from J, the junction contained 14 bases not matched to a gene. This CDR3 region has 15 residues. Germline CDR1 and CDR2: MDHEN and SYDVKM.

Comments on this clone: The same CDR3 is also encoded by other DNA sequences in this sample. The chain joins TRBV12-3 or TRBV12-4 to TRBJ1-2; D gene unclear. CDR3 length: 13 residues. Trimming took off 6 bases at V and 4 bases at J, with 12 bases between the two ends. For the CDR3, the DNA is TGTGCCAGCAGCCTGAGGGCAGGCTATGGCTACACCTTC. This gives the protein CASSLRAGYGYTF.